This is a list of T cell receptor beta chains from one sample in a study of shared clonotypes between healthy human individuals. The protocol was immunoSEQ multiplex PCR, while the TCRdb copy is restricted to in-frame clones and leaves out a portion. The sample shows more than 1 million clones, around 82% of them seen only once. Sequenced input: memory CD4+ T cells from PBMCs. Receptors originate from a man aged 18 to 35 in good health. Some clones in this sample may be carry-over from other donors' samples. The CDR3 runs from the conserved cysteine through the conserved F or W. Fields, in order: clone size, J gene, D gene, V gene, CDR3 DNA, CDR3 protein. The D gene is left open where the match is weak. Rows give clone size only sometimes, using once, few, many, or a class for an expanded clone.

>once|TRBJ2-1|.|TRBV7-3
TGTGCCAGCAGCTTAACAGGGCGAGGCGTCCACAATGAGCAGTTCTTC
CASSLTGRGVHNEQFF
>.|TRBJ2-1|.|TRBV7-9
TGTGCCAGCAGCTTAGCCATGAAAGATGAGCAGTTCTTC
CASSLAMKDEQFF
>.|TRBJ1-1|.|TRBV5-1
TGCGCCAGCAGCTTTGGCAGCCACACTGAAGCTTTCTTT
CASSFGSHTEAFF
>.|TRBJ2-3|TRBD2|TRBV10-3
TGTGCCATCAGACTTAGCGGGAGCGGGACAGATACGCAGTATTTT
CAIRLSGSGTDTQYF
>.|TRBJ1-3|.|TRBV2
TGTGCCAGCTTAACGGGGGGATACGGAAACACCATATATTTT
CASLTGGYGNTIYF
>.|TRBJ1-2|.|TRBV27
TGTGCCAGCAAATCGGGACAAATAGACTATGGCTACACCTTC
CASKSGQIDYGYTF
>few|TRBJ1-1|.|TRBV11-2
TGTGCCAGCAGCTTAATCGGCGGGGGGCAGGCCACTGAAGCTTTCTTT
CASSLIGGGQATEAFF
>.|TRBJ2-7|.|TRBV27
TGTGCCAGCAGTTTTACAGCAACCTCCTACGAGCAGTACTTC
CASSFTATSYEQYF
>.|TRBJ2-4|.|TRBV7-2
TGTGCCAGCAGCTTAGCGGAGGGACTAGCCAAAAACATTCAGTACTTC
CASSLAEGLAKNIQYF
>.|TRBJ2-5|.|TRBV21-1
TGTGCCAGCACCCCCCGGAGCCCCCAAGAGACCCAGTACTTC
CASTPRSPQETQYF
>many|TRBJ2-6|.|TRBV28
TGTGCCAGCAGGGGGGGCGGAGCTGGGGCCAACGTCCTGACTTTC
CASRGGGAGANVLTF
>.|TRBJ1-2|.|TRBV28
TGTGCCAGCAGTTTAGAAAACTATGGCTACACCTTC
CASSLENYGYTF
>.|TRBJ1-1|TRBD1|TRBV4-3
TGCGCCAGCAGCCTGCGGACAGGGGGCACTGAAGCTTTCTTT
CASSLRTGGTEAFF
>.|TRBJ2-5|.|TRBV7-2
TGTGCCAGCAGCCCCGCCGGGCGGTACCAAGAGACCCAGTACTTC
CASSPAGRYQETQYF
>.|TRBJ2-7|TRBD2|TRBV7-2
TGTGCCAGCAGCTTAGTCGGTAGCGGACTAGCGGTCTACGAGCAGTACTTC
CASSLVGSGLAVYEQYF
>once|TRBJ1-3|.|TRBV7-2
TGTGCCAGCAGTTCGGCCTTAACATATGGAAACACCATATATTTT
CASSSALTYGNTIYF
>.|TRBJ2-3|.|TRBV4-1
TGCGCCAGCAGCCAAGACAGACCTTGGGATACGCAGTATTTT
CASSQDRPWDTQYF
>.|TRBJ1-5|TRBD1|TRBV5-4
TGTGCCAGCAGCTTACAGGGGAGCAATCAGCCCCAGCATTTT
CASSLQGSNQPQHF
>once|TRBJ2-7|.|TRBV11-1
TGTGCCAGCAGCTTTAACACCCCACAGGGGACTGGGTACGAGCAGTACTTC
CASSFNTPQGTGYEQYF
>.|TRBJ2-7|TRBD1|TRBV11-2
TGTGCCAGCAGCCATGGACAGGGAGAGTACGAGCAGTACTTC
CASSHGQGEYEQYF
>.|TRBJ2-1|TRBD2|TRBV5-1
TGCGCCAGCAGCCCCAGGACTAGCGGGAGGTCCCGCAGCTCCTACAATGAGCAGTTCTTC
CASSPRTSGRSRSSYNEQFF
>.|TRBJ1-2|TRBD1|TRBV6-5
TGTGCCAGCAGGCAAGGAGGGGGCAATGGCTACACCTTC
CASRQGGGNGYTF
>.|TRBJ2-3|.|TRBV9
TGTGCCAGCAGCTTCGGGTCCCTGAAAGATACGCAGTATTTT
CASSFGSLKDTQYF
>.|TRBJ2-7|.|TRBV14
TGTGCCAGCAGCCAAGATCAGGGGACTCACATTTCCTACGAGCAGTACTTC
CASSQDQGTHISYEQYF
>.|TRBJ2-1|TRBD2|TRBV5-6
TGTGCCAGCAGCCCGGGGGTAGCGGGAGCCTCCTACAATGAGCAGTTCTTC
CASSPGVAGASYNEQFF
>.|TRBJ1-3|.|TRBV2
TGTGCCAGCGGGTCAGCTGGAAACACCATATATTTT
CASGSAGNTIYF
>.|TRBJ2-3|TRBD1|TRBV29-1
TGCATCACCAGACAGGGGGCCACGGCAGATACGCAGTATTTT
CITRQGATADTQYF
>.|TRBJ2-1|.|TRBV2
TGTGCCAGCATTGAGCACGGCAGTTACAATGAGCAGTTCTTC
CASIEHGSYNEQFF
>few|TRBJ2-1|TRBD2|TRBV9
TGTGCCAGCAGCGTAGATGGGCGGGAGGCAGCATACAATGAGCAGTTCTTC
CASSVDGREAAYNEQFF
>.|TRBJ2-3|TRBD2|TRBV11-3
TGTGCCAGCAGCCGGGGAGGGGATACGCAGTATTTT
CASSRGGDTQYF
>.|TRBJ2-7|.|TRBV7-9
TGTGCCAGCAGCTTATTTTCGGGGATGAACGGCGAGCAGTACTTC
CASSLFSGMNGEQYF